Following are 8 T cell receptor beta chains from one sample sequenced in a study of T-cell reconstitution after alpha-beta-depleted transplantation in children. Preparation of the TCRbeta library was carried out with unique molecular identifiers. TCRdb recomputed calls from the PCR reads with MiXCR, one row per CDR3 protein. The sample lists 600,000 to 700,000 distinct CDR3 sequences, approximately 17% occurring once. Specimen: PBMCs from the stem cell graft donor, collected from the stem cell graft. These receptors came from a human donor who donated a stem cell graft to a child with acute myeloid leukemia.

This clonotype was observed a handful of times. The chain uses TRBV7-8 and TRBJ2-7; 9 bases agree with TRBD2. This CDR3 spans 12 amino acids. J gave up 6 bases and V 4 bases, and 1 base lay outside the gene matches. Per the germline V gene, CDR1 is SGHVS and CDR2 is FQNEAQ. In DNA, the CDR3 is TGTGCCAGCAGCTCTAGCGGGGTCGAGCAGTACGTC. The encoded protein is CASSSSGVEQYV.

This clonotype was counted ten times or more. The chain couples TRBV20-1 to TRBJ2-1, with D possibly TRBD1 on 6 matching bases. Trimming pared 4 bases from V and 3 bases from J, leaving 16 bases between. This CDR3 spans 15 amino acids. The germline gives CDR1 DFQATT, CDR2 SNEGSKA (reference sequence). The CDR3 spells CSATSPGTHYNEQFF. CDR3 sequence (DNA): TGCAGTGCTACGTCCCCCGGGACACACTACAATGAGCAGTTCTTC.

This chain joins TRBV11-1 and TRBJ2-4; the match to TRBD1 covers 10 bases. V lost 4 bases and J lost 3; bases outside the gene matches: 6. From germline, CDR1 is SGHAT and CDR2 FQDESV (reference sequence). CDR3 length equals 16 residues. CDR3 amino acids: CASSYPGTGDKNIQYF. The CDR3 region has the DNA TGTGCCAGCAGCTACCCTGGGACAGGGGACAAAAACATTCAGTACTTC.

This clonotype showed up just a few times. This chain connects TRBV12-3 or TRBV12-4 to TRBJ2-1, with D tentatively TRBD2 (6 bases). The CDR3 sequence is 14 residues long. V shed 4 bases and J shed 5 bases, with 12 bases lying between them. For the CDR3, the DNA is TGTGCCAGCAGTTCCCGGGACTGGGACAATGAGCAGTTCTTC. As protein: CASSSRDWDNEQFF.

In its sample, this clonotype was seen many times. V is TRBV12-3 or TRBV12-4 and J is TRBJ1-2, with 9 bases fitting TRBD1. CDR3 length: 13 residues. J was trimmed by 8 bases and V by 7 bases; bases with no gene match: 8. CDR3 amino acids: CASTDTGGVGYTF. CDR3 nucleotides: TGTGCCAGCACCGACACAGGGGGCGTCGGCTACACCTTC.

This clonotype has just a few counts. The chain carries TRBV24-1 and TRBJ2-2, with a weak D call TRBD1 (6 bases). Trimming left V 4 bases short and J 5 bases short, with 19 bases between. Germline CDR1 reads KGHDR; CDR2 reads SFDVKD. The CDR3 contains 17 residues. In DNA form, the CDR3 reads TGTGCCACCAGTGACCCCGGGACATACGTGGGGACCGGGGAGCTGTTTTTT. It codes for CATSDPGTYVGTGELFF.

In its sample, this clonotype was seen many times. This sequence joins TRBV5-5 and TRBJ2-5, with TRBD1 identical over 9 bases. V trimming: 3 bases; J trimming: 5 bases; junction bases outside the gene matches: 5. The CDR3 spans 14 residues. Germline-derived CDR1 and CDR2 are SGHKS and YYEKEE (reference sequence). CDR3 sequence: CASSWGTGQETQYF. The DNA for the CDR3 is TGTGCCAGCAGCTGGGGGACAGGGCAGGAGACCCAGTACTTC.

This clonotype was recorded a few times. DNA for the CDR3: TGTGCCAGCAGCTCCGCCTGGACAGCGGTTTACAATGAGCAGTTCTTC. Protein product: CASSSAWTAVYNEQFF. The chain uses TRBV7-9 and TRBJ2-1; D might be TRBD1 (6 bases). The CDR3 contains 16 residues. Germline assignment: CDR1 SEHNR and CDR2 FQNEAQ (reference sequence). Trimming took 4 bases from V and 4 from J, leaving 17 bases between them.